The 7 T cell receptor beta chains listed next were all sequenced from one sample in a study of identical twins. MiXCR, run by TCRdb on the 5' RACE reads, gives a single entry per CDR3 protein. The data show some 690,000 distinct CDR3 sequences, 21% seen once. These data also formed part of another study, on T cells expressing NK-cell markers.

Sample: PBMCs. These receptors were obtained from a woman between 18 and 30 years old in good health.

This chain uses TRBV6-2 or TRBV6-3 with TRBJ2-1, with a tentative D call TRBD1 (6 bases). Trimming cost V 6 bases and J 0 bases, with 12 bases left between them. In germline, CDR1 is MNHEY, CDR2 SVGEGT. This CDR3 contains 15 residues. CDR3 in amino acids: CASSTLRGSYNEQFF. CDR3 sequence (DNA): TGTGCCAGCAGCACGCTCAGGGGCTCCTACAATGAGCAGTTCTTC.

This clonotype was counted ten times or more. V usage is TRBV5-1 and J usage is TRBJ2-1, with D perhaps TRBD2 (6 bases). Trimming left V 8 bases short and J 5 bases short, with 17 bases between. Germline loops: CDR1 SGHRS, CDR2 YFSETQ. The CDR3 has 14 residues. The CDR3 region is CARGILGLDNEQFF. In DNA form, the CDR3 reads TGCGCCAGAGGTATACTGGGACTTGACAATGAGCAGTTCTTC. Full variable domain (outside the CDR3, taken from reference TRBV5-1 and TRBJ2-1): KAGVTQTPRYLIKTRGQQVTLSCSPISGHRSVSWYQQTPGQGLQFLFEYFSETQRNKGNFPGRFSGRQFSNSRSEMNVSTLELGDSALYLCARGILGLDNEQFFGPGTRLTVL.

The CDR3 nucleotides read TGTGCCACCAGCAGAGAGGGGCGGGAGACCCAGTACTTC. Amino acid sequence: CATSREGRETQYF. The chain has TRBV15 and TRBJ2-5, with a possible D match to TRBD1 (5 bases). Germline V gene sequence: CDR1 LNHNV, CDR2 YYDKDF (reference sequence). Trimming removed 0 bases from V and 5 bases from J, with 7 bases in between. This CDR3 has 13 residues.

The chain carries TRBV6-2 or TRBV6-3 and TRBJ2-7; no definite D call. V was trimmed by 5 bases and J by 6 bases, leaving 8 bases between them. Germline loops: CDR1 MNHEY, CDR2 SVGEGT. The CDR3 is 11 residues long. This CDR3 reads CASSRIREQYF. CDR3 in DNA: TGTGCCAGCAGTCGGATCCGCGAGCAGTACTTC.

The genes are TRBV2 and TRBJ2-2; either TRBD1 or TRBD2 may fit D (6 bases each). Trimming removed 8 bases at V and 4 bases at J, with 23 bases between. The CDR3 is 17 amino acids. Germline assignment: CDR1 SNHLY and CDR2 FYNNEI. CDR3 sequence: CASLFRSRGRITGELFF. The CDR3 DNA follows: TGTGCCAGCCTCTTCCGGTCCCGGGGGCGAATCACCGGGGAGCTGTTTTTT.

This clonotype was observed at least ten times. This chain connects TRBV7-2 to TRBJ2-5, with D uncertain. Germline CDR1 SGHTA, CDR2 FQGNSA. The CDR3 spans 15 residues. V was pared by 1 base and J by 3 bases, with 12 bases between. CDR3 amino acids: CASSLGLALKETQYF. The CDR3 DNA follows: TGTGCCAGCAGCTTAGGACTTGCCCTGAAAGAGACCCAGTACTTC.

This clonotype was seen repeatedly, ten times or more. The CDR3 DNA is TGCAGTGCTAGTAGAGGGCACGGCTACACCTTC. Residues: CSASRGHGYTF. J is TRBJ1-2 and V is TRBV20-1; D remains ambiguous. Germline CDR1 reads DFQATT; CDR2 reads SNEGSKA (reference sequence). The CDR3 is made up of 11 amino acids. Trimming shortened V by 3 bases and J by 8 bases, and 10 bases separated the two germline ends.